This entry lists 25 T cell receptor beta chains sequenced from one sample in a study of cytomegalovirus exposure and HLA in healthy donors. Vbeta (60) and Jbeta (13) primers were used in the PCR. Method: immunoSEQ multiplex PCR; TCRdb's copy keeps in-frame clones and lacks some. Seen here are 120,000 to 150,000 clones, roughly three quarters observed once, and the top ten hold 5.1%. Sequenced input: PBMCs. The receptors were sampled from a male donor in good health and CMV-seronegative.

The genes are TRBV29-1 and TRBJ1-2; the D gene is possibly TRBD1 (5 bases). The CDR3 runs to 14 residues. V was cut by 6 bases and J by 0 bases, with 14 bases left in between. The germline gives CDR1 SQVTM, CDR2 ANQGSEA. The CDR3 loop is CSVSRGDANYGYTF. Here the CDR3 DNA reads TGCAGCGTCTCGCGGGGGGACGCTAACTATGGCTACACCTTC. The variable domain in full, with the rest retrieved from reference TRBV29-1 and TRBJ1-2, is SAVISQKPSRDICQRGTSLTIQCQVDSQVTMMFWYRQQPGQSLTLIATANQGSEATYESGFVIDKFPISRPNLTFSTLTVSNMSPEDSSIYLCSVSRGDANYGYTFGSGTRLTVV.

The V call is TRBV5-8, the J call TRBJ2-3; D possibly corresponds to TRBD2 (7 bases). V was trimmed by 2 bases and J by 6 bases, leaving 16 bases between them. Germline-derived CDR1 and CDR2 are SGHTS and YDEGEE. This CDR3 is 15 amino acids long. CDR3 bases: TGTGCCAGCAGCTTTCGGCGGGGGCTCACTGATACGCAGTATTTT. Its translation is CASSFRRGLTDTQYF. The full variable domain, its missing parts supplied by reference TRBV5-8 and TRBJ2-3, is EAGVTQSPTHLIKTRGQQATLRCSPISGHTSVYWYQQALGLGLQFLLWYDEGEERNRGNFPPRFSGRQFPNYSSELNVNALELEDSALYLCASSFRRGLTDTQYFGPGTRLTVL.

As concerns this clone: The sample carries other DNA sequences with the same CDR3. The chain carries TRBV6-5 and TRBJ1-2, with D uncertain. With 0 bases removed from V and 4 bases from J, the gap between germline ends came to 3 bases. The germline V gene encodes CDR1 MNHEY and CDR2 SVGAGI. The CDR3 covers 12 residues. In DNA form, the CDR3 reads TGTGCCAGCAGTTACTCCGGCTATGGCTACACCTTC. Protein product: CASSYSGYGYTF.

The gene calls are TRBV30 and TRBJ1-4, with D possibly TRBD1 on 6 matching bases. Per the germline V gene, CDR1 is GTSNPN and CDR2 is SVGIG (reference sequence). The CDR3 consists of 14 residues. V was cut by 0 bases and J by 6 bases, with 11 bases left in between. The CDR3 sequence: CAWSVGGGYEKLFF. In DNA form, the CDR3 reads TGTGCCTGGAGTGTAGGGGGTGGCTATGAAAAACTGTTTTTT.

This clone was detected only a few times. The chain combines TRBV6-6 with TRBJ2-5; D might be TRBD2 (5 bases). The J call may be wrong; the DNA end is better matched by TRBJ2-7. This CDR3 contains 15 residues. Germline CDR1 reads MNHNY; CDR2 reads SVGAGI (reference sequence). CDR3 DNA: TGTGCCAGCAGTTATTGGGAATCGGGGTCCTACGAGCAGTACTTC. This encodes CASSYWESGSYEQYF.

The chain links TRBV30 to TRBJ2-1, with 11 bases matching TRBD2. The CDR3 is 17 residues long. V gave up 4 bases and J gave up 9 bases; unmatched junction bases: 17. Germline values: CDR1 GTSNPN, CDR2 SVGIG (reference sequence). Here the CDR3 DNA reads TGTGCCTGGACCGTCACAGGACGACTAGCGGGGACGGGTGAGCAGTTCTTC. Translating gives CAWTVTGRLAGTGEQFF.

The J gene is TRBJ2-2, the V gene TRBV4-3; 8 nucleotides line up with TRBD2. Trimming removed 3 bases from V and 2 bases from J; junction bases left unmatched: 8. The CDR3 loop spans 17 amino acids. Germline CDR1 is LGHNA and CDR2 is YSLEER. CDR3 loop: CASSQDLGGGNTGELFF. The CDR3 DNA follows: TGCGCCAGCAGCCAGGACCTCGGGGGGGGTAACACCGGGGAGCTGTTTTTT.

The chain has TRBV15 and TRBJ2-3; 8 bases are a match to TRBD2. Germline CDR1 is LNHNV and CDR2 is YYDKDF (reference sequence). The CDR3 extends over 16 amino acids. Germline trimming cut 8 bases from V and 5 bases from J; bases unmatched to any gene: 15. This CDR3 is CATESSRGGTKDTQYF. DNA for the CDR3: TGTGCCACCGAGTCTTCTCGCGGGGGGACGAAAGATACGCAGTATTTT.

The V call is TRBV2, the J call TRBJ2-2; the D gene is possibly TRBD1 (5 bases). The ends were cut back, 6 bases at V and 1 base at J, with 18 bases in the middle. From germline, CDR1 is SNHLY and CDR2 FYNNEI. The CDR3 consists of 17 residues. The DNA for the CDR3 is TGTGCCAGCAGCTGGCCCGAGGACACCGTGAACACCGGGGAGCTGTTTTTT. The encoded protein is CASSWPEDTVNTGELFF.

The rearrangement joins TRBV7-3 to TRBJ1-1, with D perhaps TRBD1 (6 bases). The CDR3 extends over 16 amino acids. Looked up from germline, CDR1 is SGHTA and CDR2 is FQGTGA. V was cut by 5 bases and J by 5 bases, with 21 bases left in between. The CDR3 reads CASSAAPTGLRTEAFF. CDR3 in DNA: TGTGCCAGCAGCGCCGCACCCACAGGGCTACGAACTGAAGCTTTCTTT.

This clone was seen more than once but under ten times. This chain joins TRBV5-1 and TRBJ2-3; TRBD2 aligns across 12 bases. The CDR3 is 17 residues long. After removal of 4 bases from V and 4 bases from J, the junction contained 10 bases not matched to a gene. CDR1 and CDR2 from the germline V gene are SGHRS and YFSETQ. In DNA, the CDR3 is TGCGCCAGCAGCCCCTTAGGGGCTAGCGGGGGGGCAGATACGCAGTATTTT. This encodes CASSPLGASGGADTQYF.

The gene calls are TRBV4-1 and TRBJ2-7; unclear D gene. Trimming took off 5 bases at V and 5 bases at J, with 4 bases between the two ends. The CDR3 runs 10 residues. Germline CDR1 and CDR2: MGHRA and YSYEKL. Written as DNA, the CDR3 is TGCGCCAGCAGCTTCAACGAGCAGTACTTC. Its protein is CASSFNEQYF.

This chain uses TRBV4-3 with TRBJ1-2; D gene unclear. The CDR3 totals 15 residues. V lost 0 bases and J 6 bases, leaving 14 bases between the germline ends. CDR1 and CDR2 (germline): LGHNA, YSLEER. The CDR3: CASSQDGKGENGYTF. The CDR3 nucleotides are TGCGCCAGCAGCCAAGACGGGAAGGGAGAAAATGGCTACACCTTC.

The chain uses TRBV2 and TRBJ2-5; the D gene is possibly TRBD2 (6 bases). The CDR3 loop spans 11 amino acids. Germline values: CDR1 SNHLY, CDR2 FYNNEI. V lost 8 bases to trimming and J lost 3 bases, with 7 bases between them. This CDR3 is CASGGKETQYF. In nucleotides, the CDR3 is TGTGCCAGCGGGGGGAAAGAGACCCAGTACTTC. Combining the CDR3 with reference TRBV2 and TRBJ2-5 gives the whole variable domain EPEVTQTPSHQVTQMGQEVILRCVPISNHLYFYWYRQILGQKVEFLVSFYNNEISEKSEIFDDQFSVERPDGSNFTLKIRSTKLEDSAMYFCASGGKETQYFGPGTRLLVL.

This chain joins TRBV7-2 and TRBJ1-5; 9 nucleotides line up with TRBD1. In germline, CDR1 is SGHTA, CDR2 FQGNSA. This CDR3 is built from 18 residues. Losses at the gene ends were 1 base for V and 7 bases for J; bases not matched to a gene: 14. The CDR3 DNA reads TGTGCCAGCAGCTTAGTTTACGTGGGACAGGGACGGAGCCAGCCCCAGCATTTT. Translating gives CASSLVYVGQGRSQPQHF.

This clone occurred once. Distinct nucleotide sequences in the sample also encode this CDR3. The V and J genes are TRBV4-1 and TRBJ2-3, with D possibly TRBD2 on 5 matching bases. Germline V gene data show CDR1 as MGHRA and CDR2 as YSYEKL. The CDR3 runs 14 residues. V was pared by 3 bases and J by 3 bases, with 10 bases between. As DNA, the CDR3 is TGCGCCAGCAGCCAGCGAGGGAGTACAGATACGCAGTATTTT. It is translated as CASSQRGSTDTQYF.

Notes on this clone: Mismatch with germline at one junction end may stem from a read error. The gene calls are TRBV7-9 and TRBJ2-1, with a possible D match to TRBD2 (6 bases). The CDR3 contains 16 residues. Germline V gives CDR1 SEHNR, CDR2 FQNEAQ (reference sequence). CDR3 DNA: TGTTCCAGCAGCTTAGGACGGGACTGGGTGATCGATGAGCAGTTCTTC. The encoded protein is CSSSLGRDWVIDEQFF.

This chain joins TRBV7-9 and TRBJ1-1; D unresolved. This CDR3 region has 13 residues. V was clipped by 7 bases and J by 4 bases, with 13 bases between them. Germline lookup yields CDR1 SEHNR and CDR2 FQNEAQ (reference sequence). The DNA for the CDR3 is TGTGCCAGCAACCCCGCCGGGAGCACTGAAGCTTTCTTT. It specifies CASNPAGSTEAFF.

The genes are TRBV28 and TRBJ1-2, with 7 bases that match TRBD1. The germline V gene has CDR1 MDHEN and CDR2 SYDVKM. The length of the CDR3 is 13 residues. Trimming took 8 bases from V and 3 from J; bases not matched to a gene: 6. CDR3 sequence (DNA): TGTGCCAGCGGGATACAGGGGTACTATGGCTACACCTTC. It is translated as CASGIQGYYGYTF.

The chain recombines TRBV4-1 with TRBJ2-7; possible D gene TRBD2, 6 bases. The V gene lost 0 bases and the J gene lost 4 bases, with 13 bases spanning the gap. The CDR3 runs to 15 residues. Germline lookup yields CDR1 MGHRA and CDR2 YSYEKL. CDR3 amino acids: CASSQEPGEFYEQYF. In nucleotides, the CDR3 is TGCGCCAGCAGCCAAGAACCGGGAGAGTTTTACGAGCAGTACTTC.

About this clone itself: Other DNA sequences from this sample encode an identical CDR3 as well. The chain combines TRBV2 with TRBJ1-5; maybe TRBD1 (5 bases). The CDR3 has 14 residues. Germline V gene sequence: CDR1 SNHLY, CDR2 FYNNEI. The V gene lost 3 bases and the J gene lost 4 bases, with 10 bases spanning the gap. For the CDR3, the DNA is TGTGCCAGCAGTGAGGGCGGGGGGAATCAGCCCCAGCATTTT. Translated: CASSEGGGNQPQHF.

The chain has TRBV19 and TRBJ2-1; D may be TRBD1 (7 bases). The CDR3 sequence is 13 residues long. The germline gives CDR1 LNHDA, CDR2 SQIVND (reference sequence). Trimming removed 10 bases at V and 10 bases at J, with 20 bases between. CDR3 DNA: TGTGCCACTACCGGGACAGCGAGCGGGGAGCAGTTCTTC. This gives the protein CATTGTASGEQFF.

The chain is built from TRBV9 and TRBJ2-3; D remains unclear. Germline V gene lookup returns CDR1 SGDLS and CDR2 YYNGEE. Trimming stripped 3 bases from V and 1 base from J, with 9 bases between. The CDR3 has 14 amino acids. CDR3 residues: CASSDYAGTDTQYF. The CDR3 DNA follows: TGTGCCAGCAGCGACTATGCTGGCACAGATACGCAGTATTTT.

The chain joins TRBV27 to TRBJ2-7; tentatively, D is TRBD2 (5 bases). CDR1 and CDR2 from the germline V gene are MNHEY and SMNVEV (reference sequence). V lost 6 bases, J lost 6 bases, and 12 bases lay in between. The CDR3 contains 12 residues. This chain's CDR3 is CASSSRGAEQYF. CDR3 bases: TGTGCCAGCAGCTCCCGGGGAGCCGAGCAGTACTTC.

J is TRBJ2-1 and V is TRBV11-3, with 7 positions matching TRBD1. This CDR3 comprises 13 residues. In germline, CDR1 is SGHNT, CDR2 YENEEA. V lost 5 bases, J lost 7 bases, and 5 bases stayed unmatched. CDR3 amino acids: CASSRGQWNEQFF. The CDR3 DNA reads TGTGCCAGCAGCAGGGGACAGTGGAATGAGCAGTTCTTC.